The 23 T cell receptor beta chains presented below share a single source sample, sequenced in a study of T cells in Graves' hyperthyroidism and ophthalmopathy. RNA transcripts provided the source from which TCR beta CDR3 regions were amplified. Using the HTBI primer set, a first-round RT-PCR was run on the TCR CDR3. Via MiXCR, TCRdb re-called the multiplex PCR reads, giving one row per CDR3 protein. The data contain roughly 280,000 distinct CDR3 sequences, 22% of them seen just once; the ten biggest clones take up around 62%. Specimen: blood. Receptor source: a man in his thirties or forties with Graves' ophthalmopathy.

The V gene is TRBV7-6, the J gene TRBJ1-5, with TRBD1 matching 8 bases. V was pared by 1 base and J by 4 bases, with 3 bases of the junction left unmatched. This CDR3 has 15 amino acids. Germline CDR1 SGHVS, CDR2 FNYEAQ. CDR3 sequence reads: CASSLGTGKNQPQHF. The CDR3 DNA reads TGTGCCAGCAGCTTAGGGACAGGGAAAAATCAGCCCCAGCATTTT. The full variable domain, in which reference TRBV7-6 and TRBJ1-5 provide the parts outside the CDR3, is GAGVSQSPRYKVTKRGQDVALRCDPISGHVSLYWYRQALGQGPEFLTYFNYEAQQDKSGLPNDRFSAERPEGSISTLTIQRTEQRDSAMYRCASSLGTGKNQPQHFGDGTRLSIL.

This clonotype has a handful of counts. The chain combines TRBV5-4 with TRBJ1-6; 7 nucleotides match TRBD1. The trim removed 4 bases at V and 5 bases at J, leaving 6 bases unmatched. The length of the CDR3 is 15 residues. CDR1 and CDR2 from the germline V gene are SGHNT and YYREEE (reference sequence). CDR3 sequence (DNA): TGTGCCAGCAGCCCATCAGGGGGGAATAATTCACCCCTCCACTTT. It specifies CASSPSGGNNSPLHF.

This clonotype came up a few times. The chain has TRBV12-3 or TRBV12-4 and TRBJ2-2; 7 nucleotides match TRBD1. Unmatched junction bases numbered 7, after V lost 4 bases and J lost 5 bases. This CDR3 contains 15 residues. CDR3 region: CASSSSQGVTGELFF. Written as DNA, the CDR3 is TGTGCCAGCAGTTCATCGCAGGGGGTTACCGGGGAGCTGTTTTTT.

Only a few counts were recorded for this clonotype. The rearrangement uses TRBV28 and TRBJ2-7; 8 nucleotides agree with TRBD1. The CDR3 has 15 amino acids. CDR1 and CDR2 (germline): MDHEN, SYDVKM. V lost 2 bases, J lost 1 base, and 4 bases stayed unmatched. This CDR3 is CASSLGGDRSYEQYF. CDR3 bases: TGTGCCAGCAGTTTAGGCGGGGACAGGTCCTACGAGCAGTACTTC.

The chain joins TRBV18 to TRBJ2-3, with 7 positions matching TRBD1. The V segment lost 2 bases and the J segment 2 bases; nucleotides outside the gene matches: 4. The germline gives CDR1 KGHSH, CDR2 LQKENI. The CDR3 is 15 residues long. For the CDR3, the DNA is TGTGCCAGCTCACCAACCGGGACAGCCACAGATACGCAGTATTTT. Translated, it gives CASSPTGTATDTQYF.

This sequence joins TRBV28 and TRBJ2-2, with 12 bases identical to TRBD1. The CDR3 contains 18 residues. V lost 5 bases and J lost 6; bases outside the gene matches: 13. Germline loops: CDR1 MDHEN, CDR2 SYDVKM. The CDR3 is CASSPLPPGQGASGELFF. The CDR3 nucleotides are TGTGCCAGCAGTCCCCTACCCCCGGGACAGGGGGCGTCCGGGGAGCTGTTTTTT.

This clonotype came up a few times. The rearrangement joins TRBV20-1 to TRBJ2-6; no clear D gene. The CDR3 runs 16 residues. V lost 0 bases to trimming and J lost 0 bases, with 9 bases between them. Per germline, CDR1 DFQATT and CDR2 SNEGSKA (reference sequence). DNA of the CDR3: TGCAGTGCTAGAGACCCAGCCAACTCTGGGGCCAACGTCCTGACTTTC. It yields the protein CSARDPANSGANVLTF.

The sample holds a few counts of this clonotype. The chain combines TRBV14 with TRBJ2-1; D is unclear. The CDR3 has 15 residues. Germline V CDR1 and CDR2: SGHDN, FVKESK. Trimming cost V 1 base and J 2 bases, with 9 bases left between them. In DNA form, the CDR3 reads TGTGCCAGCAGCCAAGTACATGGGGCCTACAATGAGCAGTTCTTC. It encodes CASSQVHGAYNEQFF.

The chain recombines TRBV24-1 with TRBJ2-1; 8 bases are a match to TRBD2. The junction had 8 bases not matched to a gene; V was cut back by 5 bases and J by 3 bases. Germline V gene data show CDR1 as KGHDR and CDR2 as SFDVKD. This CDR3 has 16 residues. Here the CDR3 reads CATSGSGRGDYNEQFF. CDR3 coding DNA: TGTGCCACCAGTGGGTCCGGGCGGGGGGACTACAATGAGCAGTTCTTC.

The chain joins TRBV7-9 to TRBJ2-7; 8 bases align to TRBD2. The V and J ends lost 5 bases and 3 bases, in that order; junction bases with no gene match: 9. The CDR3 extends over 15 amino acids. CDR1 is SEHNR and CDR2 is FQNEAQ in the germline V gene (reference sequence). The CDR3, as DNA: TGTGCCAGCAGCCATAGTCCAGCGGGGGACTACGAGCAGTACTTC. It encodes CASSHSPAGDYEQYF.

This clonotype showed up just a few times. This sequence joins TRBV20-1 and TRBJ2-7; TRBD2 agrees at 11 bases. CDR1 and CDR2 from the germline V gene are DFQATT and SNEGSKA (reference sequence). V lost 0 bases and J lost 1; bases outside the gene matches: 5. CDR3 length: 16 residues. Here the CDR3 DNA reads TGCAGTGCTAGAGAACTAGCGGGAGTTAGTTCCTACGAGCAGTACTTC. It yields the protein CSARELAGVSSYEQYF.

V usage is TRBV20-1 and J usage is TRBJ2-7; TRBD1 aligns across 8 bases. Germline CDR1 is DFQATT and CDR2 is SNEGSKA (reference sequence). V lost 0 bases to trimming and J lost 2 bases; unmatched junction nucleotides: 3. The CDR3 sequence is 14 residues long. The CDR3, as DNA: TGCAGTGCTAGAGAGGGGACAGGAACCTACGAGCAGTACTTC. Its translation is CSAREGTGTYEQYF.

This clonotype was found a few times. CDR3 residues: CASSPGLAGGIGELFF. In nucleotides, the CDR3 is TGTGCCAGCAGTCCAGGACTAGCGGGAGGTATCGGGGAGCTGTTTTTT. This chain joins TRBV27 and TRBJ2-2; 14 bases match TRBD2. The germline V gene encodes CDR1 MNHEY and CDR2 SMNVEV (reference sequence). This CDR3 is built from 16 residues. V was pared by 5 bases and J by 7 bases, with 6 bases of the junction left unmatched.

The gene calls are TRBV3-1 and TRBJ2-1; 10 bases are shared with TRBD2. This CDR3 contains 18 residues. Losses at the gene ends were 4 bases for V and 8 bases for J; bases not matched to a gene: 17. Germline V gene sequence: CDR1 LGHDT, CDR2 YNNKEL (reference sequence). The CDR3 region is CASSPPSGKAGGGHEQFF. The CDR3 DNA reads TGTGCCAGCAGCCCCCCATCAGGGAAAGCGGGGGGGGGTCATGAGCAGTTCTTC.

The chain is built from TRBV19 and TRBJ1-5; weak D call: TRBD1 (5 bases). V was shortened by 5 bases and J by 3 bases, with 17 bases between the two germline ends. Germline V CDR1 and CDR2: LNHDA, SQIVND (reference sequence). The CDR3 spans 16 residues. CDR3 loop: CASSFTGGRINQPQHF. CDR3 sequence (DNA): TGTGCCAGTAGTTTTACAGGCGGCCGCATCAATCAGCCCCAGCATTTT. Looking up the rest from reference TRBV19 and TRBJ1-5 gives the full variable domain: DGGITQSPKYLFRKEGQNVTLSCEQNLNHDAMYWYRQDPGQGLRLIYYSQIVNDFQKGDIAEGYSVSREKKESFPLTVTSAQKNPTAFYLCASSFTGGRINQPQHFGDGTRLSIL.

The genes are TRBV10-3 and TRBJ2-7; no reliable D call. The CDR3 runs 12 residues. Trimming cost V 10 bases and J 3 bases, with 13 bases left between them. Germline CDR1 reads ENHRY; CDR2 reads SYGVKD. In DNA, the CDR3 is TGTGCCACCCGACGCGAGCTCTACGAGCAGTACTTC. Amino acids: CATRRELYEQYF.

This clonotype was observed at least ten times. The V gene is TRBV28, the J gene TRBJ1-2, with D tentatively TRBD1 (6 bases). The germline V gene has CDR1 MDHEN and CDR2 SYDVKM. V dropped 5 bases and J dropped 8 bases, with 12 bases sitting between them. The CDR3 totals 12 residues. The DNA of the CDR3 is TGTGCCAGCAGTACTACCGGACAGGGCTACACCTTC. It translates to CASSTTGQGYTF.

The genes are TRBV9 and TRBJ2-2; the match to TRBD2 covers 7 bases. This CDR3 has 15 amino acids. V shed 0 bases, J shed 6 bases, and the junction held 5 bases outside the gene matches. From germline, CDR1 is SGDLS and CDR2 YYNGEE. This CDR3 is CASSVGGRVAGELFF. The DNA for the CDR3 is TGTGCCAGCAGCGTAGGTGGGAGGGTCGCCGGGGAGCTGTTTTTT.

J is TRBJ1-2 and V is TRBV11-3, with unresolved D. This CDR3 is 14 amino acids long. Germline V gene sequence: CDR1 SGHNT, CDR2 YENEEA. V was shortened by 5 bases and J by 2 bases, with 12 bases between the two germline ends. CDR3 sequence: CASSKAAANYGYTF. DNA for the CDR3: TGTGCCAGCAGCAAAGCAGCAGCCAACTATGGCTACACCTTC.

CDR3 DNA sequence: TGTGCCAGCAGTGAATTAGAGGGGTCCGAGCAGTACTTC. It is translated as CASSELEGSEQYF. The chain carries TRBV25-1 and TRBJ2-7; D possibly uses TRBD1 or TRBD2 (5 bases each). Looked up from germline, CDR1 is MGHDK and CDR2 is SYGVNS. V was cut by 1 base and J by 6 bases, with 10 bases left in between. The CDR3 is 13 amino acids.

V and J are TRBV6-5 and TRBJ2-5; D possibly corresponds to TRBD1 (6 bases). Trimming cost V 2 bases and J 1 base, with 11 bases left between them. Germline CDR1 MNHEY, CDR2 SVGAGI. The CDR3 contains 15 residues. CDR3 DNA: TGTGCCAGCAGTTACCCCGACAGGATCCAAGAGACCCAGTACTTC. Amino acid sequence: CASSYPDRIQETQYF.

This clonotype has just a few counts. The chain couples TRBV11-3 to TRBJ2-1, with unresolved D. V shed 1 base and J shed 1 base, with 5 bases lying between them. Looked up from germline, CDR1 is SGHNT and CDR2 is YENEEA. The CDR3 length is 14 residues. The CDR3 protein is CASSLGPSYNEQFF. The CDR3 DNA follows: TGTGCCAGCAGCTTAGGGCCTTCCTACAATGAGCAGTTCTTC.

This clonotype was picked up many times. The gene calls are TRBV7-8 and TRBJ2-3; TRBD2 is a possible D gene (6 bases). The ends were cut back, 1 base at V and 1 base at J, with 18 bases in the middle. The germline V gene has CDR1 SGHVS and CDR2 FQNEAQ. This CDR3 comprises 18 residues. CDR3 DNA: TGTGCCAGCAGCTTAGTGGTTCGATCGGGAGTGGGCACAGATACGCAGTATTTT. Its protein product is CASSLVVRSGVGTDTQYF.